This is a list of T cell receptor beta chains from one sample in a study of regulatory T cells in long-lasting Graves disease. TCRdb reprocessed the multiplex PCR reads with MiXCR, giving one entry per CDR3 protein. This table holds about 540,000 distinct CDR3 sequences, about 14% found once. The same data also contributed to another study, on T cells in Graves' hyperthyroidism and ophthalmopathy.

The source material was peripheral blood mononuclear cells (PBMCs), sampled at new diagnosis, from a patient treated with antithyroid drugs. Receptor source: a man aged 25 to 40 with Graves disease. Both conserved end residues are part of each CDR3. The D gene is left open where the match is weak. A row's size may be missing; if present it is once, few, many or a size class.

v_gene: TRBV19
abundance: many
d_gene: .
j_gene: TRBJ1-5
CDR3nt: TGTGCCAGTACGTCCTCATTGGGTCAGCCCCAGCATTTT
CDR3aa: CASTSSLGQPQHF

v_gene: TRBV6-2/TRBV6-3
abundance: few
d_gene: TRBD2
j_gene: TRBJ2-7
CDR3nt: TGTGCCAGCAGTGGGAGGACTAGCGGGAGTTTGCCCTACGAGCAGTACTTC
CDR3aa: CASSGRTSGSLPYEQYF

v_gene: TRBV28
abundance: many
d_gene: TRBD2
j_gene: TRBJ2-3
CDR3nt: TGTGCCAGCAGTTTGCCTAGCGGCATAAGGGCAGATACGCAGTATTTT
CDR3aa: CASSLPSGIRADTQYF

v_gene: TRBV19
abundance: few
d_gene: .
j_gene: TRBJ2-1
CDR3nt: TGTGCCAGTAGTATTAAGGACTACAAGGCCGGTGAGCAGTTCTTC
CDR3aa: CASSIKDYKAGEQFF

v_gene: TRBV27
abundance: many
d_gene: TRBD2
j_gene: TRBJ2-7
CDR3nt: TGTGCCAGCAGTCAAAAAACCCTCCATAGCGGGAGTAACTACGAGCAGTACTTC
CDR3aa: CASSQKTLHSGSNYEQYF

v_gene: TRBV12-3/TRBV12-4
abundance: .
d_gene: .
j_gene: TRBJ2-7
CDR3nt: TGTGCCAGCAGACCGACCCGTACATCCTACGAGCAGTACTTC
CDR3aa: CASRPTRTSYEQYF

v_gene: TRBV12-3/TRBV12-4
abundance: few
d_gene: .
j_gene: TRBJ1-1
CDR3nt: TGTGCCAGCAGTTTCGGGAGACGGACGGGGGCTGAAGCTTTCTTT
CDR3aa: CASSFGRRTGAEAFF

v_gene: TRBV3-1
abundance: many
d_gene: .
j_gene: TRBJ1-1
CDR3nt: TGTGCCAGCAGCCAAGATGTGGCTGAAGCTTTCTTT
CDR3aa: CASSQDVAEAFF

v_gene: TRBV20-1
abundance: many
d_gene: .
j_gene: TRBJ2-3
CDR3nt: TGCAGTGCTAGCGGGACGGTCACAGATACGCAGTATTTT
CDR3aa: CSASGTVTDTQYF

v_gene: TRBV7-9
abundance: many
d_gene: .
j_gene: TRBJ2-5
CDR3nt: TGTGCCAGCAGCTACCCCACCAGGGGACAGACCCAGTACTTC
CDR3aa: CASSYPTRGQTQYF

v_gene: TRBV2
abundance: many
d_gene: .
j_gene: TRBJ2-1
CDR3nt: TGTGCCAGCAGGGGCCTCCCCCGCAATGAGCAGTTCTTC
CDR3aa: CASRGLPRNEQFF

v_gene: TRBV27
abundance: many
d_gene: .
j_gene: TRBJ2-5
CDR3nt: TGTGCCAGCAGTTTGAGTACTGGCCTCCCCCTCCAGTACTTC
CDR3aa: CASSLSTGLPLQYF

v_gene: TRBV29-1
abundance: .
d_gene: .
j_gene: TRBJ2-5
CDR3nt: TGCAGCGTTGACAGGGTGTATTATAAAGAGACCCAGTACTTC
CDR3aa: CSVDRVYYKETQYF

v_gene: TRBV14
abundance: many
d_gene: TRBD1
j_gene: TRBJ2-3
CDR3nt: TGTGCCAGCAGCCCTCACAGGGGGCTGGAAGATACGCAGTATTTT
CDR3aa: CASSPHRGLEDTQYF

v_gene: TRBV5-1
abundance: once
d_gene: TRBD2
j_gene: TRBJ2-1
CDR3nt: TGCGCCAGCAGCTCGACGGCGGGAGGGGTTAATGAGCAGTTCTTC
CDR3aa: CASSSTAGGVNEQFF

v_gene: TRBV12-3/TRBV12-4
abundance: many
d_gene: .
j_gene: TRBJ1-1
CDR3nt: TGTGCCAGCAGTTTAATCTCTACGTGGAACACTGAAGCTTTCTTT
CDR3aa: CASSLISTWNTEAFF

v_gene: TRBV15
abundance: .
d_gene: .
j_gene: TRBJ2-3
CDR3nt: TGTGCCACGCAGACTGGAAACACAGATACGCAGTATTTT
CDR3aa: CATQTGNTDTQYF

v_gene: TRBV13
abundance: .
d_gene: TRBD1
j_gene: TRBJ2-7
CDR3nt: TGTGCCAGCAGGGTAACAGGGGGCCCCTACGAGCAGTACTTC
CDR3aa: CASRVTGGPYEQYF

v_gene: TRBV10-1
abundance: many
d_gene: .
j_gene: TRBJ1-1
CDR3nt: TGCGCCAGCAGTGCGGTCAGGAACACTGAAGCTTTCTTT
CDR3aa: CASSAVRNTEAFF

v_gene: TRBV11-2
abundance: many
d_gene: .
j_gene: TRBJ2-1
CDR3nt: TGTGCCAGCAGCTTAGAGGCAGCGGCCGGGCAGTTCTTC
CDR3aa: CASSLEAAAGQFF

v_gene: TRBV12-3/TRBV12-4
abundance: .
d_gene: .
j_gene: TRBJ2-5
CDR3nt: TGTGCCAGCAGTTTGGAGACGGACCAAGAGACCCAGTACTTC
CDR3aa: CASSLETDQETQYF

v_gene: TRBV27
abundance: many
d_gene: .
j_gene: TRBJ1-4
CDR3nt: TGTGCCAGCAGACGAGGGGGGTTAGAGAATGAAAAACTGTTTTTT
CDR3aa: CASRRGGLENEKLFF

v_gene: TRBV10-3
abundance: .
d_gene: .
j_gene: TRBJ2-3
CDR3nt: TGTGCCATCAGACCCAATAGCGGAGGGGGCACAGATACGCAGTATTTT
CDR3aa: CAIRPNSGGGTDTQYF

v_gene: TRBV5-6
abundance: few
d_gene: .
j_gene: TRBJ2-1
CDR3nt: TGTGCCAGCAGCTTGGAGCCGGGAGTCGGGTACAATGAGCAGTTCTTC
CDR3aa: CASSLEPGVGYNEQFF

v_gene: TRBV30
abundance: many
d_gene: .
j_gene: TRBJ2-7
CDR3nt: TGTGCCTGGAGTGTTGGGGCCTTCTACGAGCAGTACTTC
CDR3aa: CAWSVGAFYEQYF

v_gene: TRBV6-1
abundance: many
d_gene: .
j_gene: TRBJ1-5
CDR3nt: TGTGCCAGCAGTGAATCCGGATATAGCAATCAGCCCCAGCATTTT
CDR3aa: CASSESGYSNQPQHF

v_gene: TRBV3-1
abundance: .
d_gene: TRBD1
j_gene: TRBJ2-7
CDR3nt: TGTGCCAGCAGCCGAGACAGGGGGCTGTACGAGCAGTACTTC
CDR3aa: CASSRDRGLYEQYF

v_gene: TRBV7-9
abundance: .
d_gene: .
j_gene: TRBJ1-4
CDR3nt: TGTGCCAGCAGCTCAAAAGCTTTGTCGGGTGAAAAACTGTTTTTT
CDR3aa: CASSSKALSGEKLFF

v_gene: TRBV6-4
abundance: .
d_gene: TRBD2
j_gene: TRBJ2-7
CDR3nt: TGTGCCAGCAGTGACTGGGTGGGGGAGGGTCCCTACGAGCAGTACTTC
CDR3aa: CASSDWVGEGPYEQYF